This entry lists 32 T cell receptor beta chains sequenced from one sample in a study of blood T cell repertoires in COVID-19. Generated by immunoSEQ multiplex PCR, the TCRdb table keeps only in-frame clones and is missing some. The repertoire has some 270,000 clones, approximately 90% of them found once; the top ten carry 2.5% to 3%. Source material: PBMCs or T cells enriched from blood (not recorded which). The receptors derive from a man aged 40-50 years who had been exposed to COVID-19.

This clone was counted once. The chain joins TRBV27 to TRBJ2-7; 8 bases are a match to TRBD1. Germline CDR1 is MNHEY and CDR2 is SMNVEV (reference sequence). CDR3 size: 14 residues. The junction had 6 bases not matched to a gene; V was cut back by 5 bases and J by 3 bases. CDR3 residues: CASSAPGQVYEQYF. As DNA, the CDR3 is TGTGCCAGCAGTGCCCCGGGACAGGTCTACGAGCAGTACTTC.

The chain employs TRBV11-3 and TRBJ2-7, with 9 bases matching TRBD1. There are 16 residues in the CDR3. Germline trimming cut 3 bases from V and 9 bases from J; bases unmatched to any gene: 15. Germline V gene sequence: CDR1 SGHNT, CDR2 YENEEA. CDR3 sequence reads: CASSFGPGQGQGVQYF. The CDR3 DNA follows: TGTGCCAGCAGCTTCGGACCGGGACAGGGTCAGGGAGTGCAGTACTTC.

This clone was seen just once. The V and J genes are TRBV4-1 and TRBJ1-3; D gene uncertain. This CDR3 spans 15 amino acids. Germline V gene lookup returns CDR1 MGHRA and CDR2 YSYEKL. V was pared by 0 bases and J by 4 bases, with 10 bases between. CDR3 coding DNA: TGCGCCAGCAGCCAAGAACGTAGCGGCGGAAACACCATATATTTT. It yields the protein CASSQERSGGNTIYF.

J is TRBJ1-5 and V is TRBV7-9; a weak D match, TRBD1 (5 bases). The germline V and J ends were trimmed by 5 bases and 1 base, with 9 bases remaining between them. Germline V lookup: CDR1 SEHNR, CDR2 FQNEAQ (reference sequence). The CDR3 contains 14 residues. The CDR3 spells CASSQTDSNQPQHF. CDR3 DNA sequence: TGTGCCAGCAGCCAGACAGACAGCAATCAGCCCCAGCATTTT.

This clone was recorded once. The gene calls are TRBV28 and TRBJ1-1, with D uncertain. V lost 4 bases and J lost 3, with 6 bases in between. The CDR3 is made up of 12 amino acids. Germline CDR1 MDHEN, CDR2 SYDVKM. This CDR3 is CASSSDYTEAFF. The CDR3 DNA reads TGTGCCAGCAGTTCCGACTACACTGAAGCTTTCTTT.

The V gene is TRBV9, the J gene TRBJ2-5; the match to TRBD2 covers 8 bases. J gave up 0 bases and V 0 bases, and 1 base lay outside the gene matches. Germline loops: CDR1 SGDLS, CDR2 YYNGEE. The CDR3 length is 15 residues. CDR3 loop: CASSVDSGNQETQYF. CDR3 DNA sequence: TGTGCCAGCAGCGTAGATAGCGGGAACCAAGAGACCCAGTACTTC.

This clone was seen once. The rearrangement joins TRBV28 to TRBJ1-1; 9 bases agree with TRBD1. The CDR3 is 14 residues long. The germline gives CDR1 MDHEN, CDR2 SYDVKM. V was clipped by 4 bases and J by 6 bases; unmatched bases: 6. CDR3 in amino acids: CASSSQGAKPEAFF. CDR3 DNA sequence: TGTGCCAGCAGTTCACAGGGGGCGAAGCCTGAAGCTTTCTTT.

This clone has only a few counts. J is TRBJ2-7 and V is TRBV5-1, with TRBD1 matching over 7 bases. CDR3 length: 14 amino acids. The V segment lost 2 bases and the J segment 4 bases; nucleotides outside the gene matches: 6. The V gene's germline CDR1 is SGHRS and CDR2 YFSETQ. CDR3: CASSFLQGEYEQYF. The CDR3, as DNA: TGCGCCAGCAGCTTTCTTCAGGGGGAGTACGAGCAGTACTTC.

The chain has TRBV6-4 and TRBJ2-7; D perhaps matches TRBD1 (5 bases). V was shortened by 2 bases and J by 2 bases, with 10 bases between the two germline ends. This CDR3 comprises 14 residues. Germline V gene data show CDR1 as MRHNA and CDR2 as SNTAGT. CDR3 sequence: CASSDLPGPYEQYF. The CDR3 region has the DNA TGTGCCAGCAGTGACCTCCCAGGGCCCTACGAGCAGTACTTC.

This clone was detected once. The rearrangement links TRBV4-3 to TRBJ2-7; 9 bases fit TRBD2. This CDR3 comprises 15 residues. The germline CDR1 and CDR2 sequences are LGHNA and YSLEER. V lost 4 bases and J lost 3; bases outside the gene matches: 7. CDR3 in amino acids: CASSRTLAGIYEQYF. The DNA for the CDR3 is TGCGCCAGCAGCCGTACGCTAGCGGGGATCTACGAGCAGTACTTC.

The chain's CDR3 is CASSHGQGADTEAFF. CDR3 nucleotides: TGCGCCAGCAGCCATGGACAGGGTGCTGACACTGAAGCTTTCTTT. The J gene is TRBJ1-1, the V gene TRBV4-1; 8 nucleotides align to TRBD1. CDR1 and CDR2 from the germline V gene are MGHRA and YSYEKL. V gave up 3 bases and J gave up 3 bases; unmatched junction bases: 6. The CDR3 covers 15 residues.

The chain combines TRBV7-6 with TRBJ1-1; 8 bases are shared with TRBD1. V dropped 4 bases and J dropped 7; count of bases not matched to a gene: 8. The CDR3 loop spans 14 amino acids. Germline lookup yields CDR1 SGHVS and CDR2 FNYEAQ. This CDR3 reads CASSSPDREGEAFF. CDR3 bases: TGTGCCAGCAGCTCCCCGGACAGGGAGGGTGAAGCTTTCTTT.

The gene calls are TRBV27 and TRBJ2-5, with D possibly TRBD2 on 5 matching bases. Germline CDR1 reads MNHEY; CDR2 reads SMNVEV (reference sequence). The CDR3 is made up of 14 amino acids. V was clipped by 0 bases and J by 6 bases, with 11 bases between them. This CDR3 is CASSLSRVGKTQYF. CDR3 in DNA: TGTGCCAGCAGTTTATCGCGGGTGGGGAAGACCCAGTACTTC.

The chain links TRBV9 to TRBJ2-2; a weak D match, TRBD2 (5 bases). The germline CDR1 and CDR2 sequences are SGDLS and YYNGEE. Deletions cut 6 bases from V and 4 bases from J, with 19 bases between. CDR3 length equals 16 residues. The CDR3 region has the DNA TGTGCCAGCACCCCTCGGTTCACGGCGGGCACCGGGGAGCTGTTTTTT. Its protein product is CASTPRFTAGTGELFF.

This rearrangement joins TRBV28 to TRBJ2-7; perhaps TRBD1 as D (6 bases). Germline-derived CDR1 and CDR2 are MDHEN and SYDVKM. The CDR3 runs to 11 residues. Trimming removed 10 bases from V and 6 bases from J, with 13 bases in between. The CDR3 spells CATTSGVEQYF. DNA for the CDR3: TGTGCCACCACCTCAGGGGTCGAGCAGTACTTC.

The chain recombines TRBV18 with TRBJ2-3; D might be TRBD1 (5 bases). The V end lost 1 base, the J end lost 4 bases, and 12 bases lay between the germline ends. The CDR3 has 15 residues. The germline V gene has CDR1 KGHSH and CDR2 LQKENI. The CDR3 bases are TGTGCCAGCTCACCACTCGGCAGGGAACCAGATACGCAGTATTTT. It is translated as CASSPLGREPDTQYF.

This chain links TRBV24-1 with TRBJ2-5, with D possibly TRBD1 on 7 matching bases. The CDR3 runs to 16 residues. Trimming cost V 5 bases and J 1 base, with 16 bases left between them. Germline CDR1 and CDR2: KGHDR and SFDVKD. The CDR3 protein is CATSGPSQGGQETQYF. In DNA, the CDR3 is TGTGCCACCAGTGGCCCAAGCCAGGGGGGCCAAGAGACCCAGTACTTC.

The CDR3 loop reads CASSLTGRGRQPQHF. The DNA of the CDR3 is TGTGCCAGCAGTTTGACGGGGCGGGGCAGGCAGCCCCAGCATTTT. The chain joins TRBV28 to TRBJ1-5, with D perhaps matching TRBD1 (5 bases). CDR3 size: 15 residues. V gave up 3 bases and J gave up 7 bases, with 16 bases separating them. Per germline, CDR1 MDHEN and CDR2 SYDVKM. Variable domain in full (rest from reference TRBV28 and TRBJ1-5): DVKVTQSSRYLVKRTGEKVFLECVQDMDHENMFWYRQDPGLGLRLIYFSYDVKMKEKGDIPEGYSVSREKKERFSLILESASTNQTSMYLCASSLTGRGRQPQHFGDGTRLSIL.

The chain joins TRBV27 to TRBJ2-3; 8 bases line up with TRBD1. This CDR3 has 16 residues. Germline CDR1 reads MNHEY; CDR2 reads SMNVEV (reference sequence). The trim removed 2 bases at V and 4 bases at J, leaving 8 bases unmatched. The CDR3 protein is CASSLGAGGWADTQYF. The CDR3 DNA sequence: TGTGCCAGCAGTTTAGGGGCAGGGGGCTGGGCAGATACGCAGTATTTT.

V is TRBV28 and J is TRBJ2-7, with 10 bases that match TRBD2. The V gene's germline CDR1 is MDHEN and CDR2 SYDVKM. V shed 5 bases and J 2 bases; nucleotides not matched to a gene: 12. The CDR3 covers 17 residues. CDR3 nucleotide sequence: TGTGCCAGCAGTGCGTTCGGGGGAGCGGGAGGGCCCTACGAGCAGTACTTC. This encodes CASSAFGGAGGPYEQYF. Combining the CDR3 with reference TRBV28 and TRBJ2-7 gives the whole variable domain DVKVTQSSRYLVKRTGEKVFLECVQDMDHENMFWYRQDPGLGLRLIYFSYDVKMKEKGDIPEGYSVSREKKERFSLILESASTNQTSMYLCASSAFGGAGGPYEQYFGPGTRLTVT.

V gene TRBV23-1 combines with J gene TRBJ2-7; 8 bases fit TRBD1. TRBV23-1 is flagged as an ORF with uncertain function. V lost 10 bases, J lost 7 bases, and 12 bases stayed unmatched. This CDR3 is built from 13 residues. The DNA for the CDR3 is TGCGCCACCTCGGGACAGGTCATGTATGAGCAGTACTTC. Translated: CATSGQVMYEQYF.

The chain couples TRBV5-1 to TRBJ2-7; 7 bases map to TRBD1. V was clipped by 3 bases and J by 3 bases; unmatched bases: 9. CDR1 is SGHRS and CDR2 is YFSETQ in the germline V gene. The CDR3 consists of 15 residues. CDR3 DNA: TGCGCCAGCAGCTCTAGACAGGGTGGGTACTACGAGCAGTACTTC. Translated, it gives CASSSRQGGYYEQYF.

The chain is built from TRBV19 and TRBJ2-7; TRBD2 matches 9 bases. With V trimmed by 6 bases and J by 2 bases, 5 bases remained unmatched. This CDR3 is 14 amino acids long. The germline V gene has CDR1 LNHDA and CDR2 SQIVND (reference sequence). The CDR3 sequence is CASSLTSGPYEQYF. In DNA form, the CDR3 reads TGTGCCAGTAGCCTGACTAGCGGTCCCTACGAGCAGTACTTC.

The gene calls are TRBV27 and TRBJ1-2, with 8 bases aligning to TRBD1. The CDR3 sequence is 13 residues long. Trimming at V came to 3 bases and at J to 8 bases, leaving 5 bases not matched to a gene. Germline V gene data show CDR1 as MNHEY and CDR2 as SMNVEV (reference sequence). The CDR3 DNA reads TGTGCCAGCAGTTTCCAGGGGGCGCGAGGCTACACCTTC. It yields the protein CASSFQGARGYTF.

This rearrangement joins TRBV4-2 to TRBJ2-7; 7 positions match TRBD2. V was clipped by 0 bases and J by 3 bases; unmatched bases: 5. The length of the CDR3 is 15 residues. The germline V gene encodes CDR1 LGHNA and CDR2 YNFKEQ. The DNA for the CDR3 is TGTGCCAGCAGCCAAGAGACGGCGGGGGTCTACGAGCAGTACTTC. This translates into CASSQETAGVYEQYF.

The chain links TRBV18 to TRBJ1-5, with TRBD1 identical over 8 bases. CDR3 length equals 14 residues. Germline V gives CDR1 KGHSH, CDR2 LQKENI. Unmatched junction bases numbered 1, after V lost 2 bases and J lost 4 bases. Written as DNA, the CDR3 is TGTGCCAGCTCACCAGGGGACAGGAATCAGCCCCAGCATTTT. It codes for CASSPGDRNQPQHF.

This chain's CDR3 is CAWNYGLPYEQYF. CDR3 nucleotide sequence: TGTGCCTGGAACTATGGTCTCCCCTACGAGCAGTACTTC. The V call is TRBV30, the J call TRBJ2-7, with D unclear. V gave up 4 bases and J gave up 2 bases, with 12 bases separating them. This CDR3 is built from 13 residues. Germline V lookup: CDR1 GTSNPN, CDR2 SVGIG (reference sequence).

V and J are TRBV27 and TRBJ1-6, with 8 bases aligning to TRBD1. This CDR3 has 15 amino acids. In germline, CDR1 is MNHEY, CDR2 SMNVEV (reference sequence). V shed 5 bases and J 3 bases; nucleotides not matched to a gene: 3. In nucleotides, the CDR3 is TGTGCCAGCAGTAGAGACAGGGGCTATAATTCACCCCTCCACTTT. This gives the protein CASSRDRGYNSPLHF.

This clone was recorded a few times. The chain couples TRBV28 to TRBJ2-7, with a weak D call TRBD1 (5 bases). The germline V gene has CDR1 MDHEN and CDR2 SYDVKM. V lost 4 bases, J lost 4 bases, and 17 bases lay in between. This CDR3 comprises 15 residues. CDR3 bases: TGTGCCAGCAGTTCCCCCGTGACAGCCACTTACGAGCAGTACTTC. Residues: CASSSPVTATYEQYF.

This chain uses TRBV27 with TRBJ1-2, with D possibly TRBD1 on 6 matching bases. There are 16 residues in the CDR3. Trimming removed 5 bases at V and 1 base at J, with 17 bases between. Germline CDR1 is MNHEY and CDR2 is SMNVEV (reference sequence). In nucleotides, the CDR3 is TGTGCCAGCAGTCCCATTAACAGGGAACGTAACTATGGCTACACCTTC. Its protein product is CASSPINRERNYGYTF.

The V and J genes are TRBV7-2 and TRBJ2-7, with 11 bases matching TRBD1. The germline gives CDR1 SGHTA, CDR2 FQGNSA. J was trimmed by 5 bases and V by 2 bases; bases with no gene match: 5. This CDR3 contains 15 residues. CDR3 protein: CASSLTGQGVNEQYF. The CDR3 DNA is TGTGCCAGCAGCTTAACGGGACAGGGGGTCAACGAGCAGTACTTC.

The V call is TRBV7-9, the J call TRBJ2-3, with TRBD1 matching 8 bases. Germline CDR1 reads SEHNR; CDR2 reads FQNEAQ (reference sequence). This CDR3 contains 15 residues. V lost 3 bases to trimming and J lost 4 bases; unmatched junction nucleotides: 6. DNA for the CDR3: TGTGCCAGCAGCTTTTATCAGGGGGCCTCAGATACGCAGTATTTT. As protein: CASSFYQGASDTQYF.